This note documents a single T cell receptor beta chain sequence. Its cognate antigen is unknown. This sample is drawn from a study of cytomegalovirus exposure and HLA in healthy donors. General study points: Of the V segments, some could not be distinguished, including TRBV6-2 and TRBV6-3, and were excluded. Later analysis demonstrated an association between a missense DCLRE1C variant and TCR beta V- and J-gene trimming. Previous analysis showed most TCR beta V segments were productive about 90% or about 30% of the time.

V was clipped by 4 bases and J by 6 bases; unmatched bases: 2. This CDR3 comprises 14 residues. The germline gives CDR1 LNHDA, CDR2 SQIVND (reference sequence). The primer mix had 60 Vbeta and 13 Jbeta primers. Method: immunoSEQ multiplex PCR; TCRdb's copy keeps in-frame clones and lacks some. Altogether under 200,000 clones are present, approximately 11% being singletons, with the ten largest covering over 6.5%. The sequence came from a man over 45 in good health and CMV-seropositive. The sample comprised PBMCs. The rearrangement uses TRBV19 and TRBJ2-1; 11 bases are shared with TRBD1. CDR3 amino acids: CASSRDRGVNEQFF. The CDR3, as DNA: TGTGCCAGTAGTAGGGACAGGGGGGTCAATGAGCAGTTCTTC.